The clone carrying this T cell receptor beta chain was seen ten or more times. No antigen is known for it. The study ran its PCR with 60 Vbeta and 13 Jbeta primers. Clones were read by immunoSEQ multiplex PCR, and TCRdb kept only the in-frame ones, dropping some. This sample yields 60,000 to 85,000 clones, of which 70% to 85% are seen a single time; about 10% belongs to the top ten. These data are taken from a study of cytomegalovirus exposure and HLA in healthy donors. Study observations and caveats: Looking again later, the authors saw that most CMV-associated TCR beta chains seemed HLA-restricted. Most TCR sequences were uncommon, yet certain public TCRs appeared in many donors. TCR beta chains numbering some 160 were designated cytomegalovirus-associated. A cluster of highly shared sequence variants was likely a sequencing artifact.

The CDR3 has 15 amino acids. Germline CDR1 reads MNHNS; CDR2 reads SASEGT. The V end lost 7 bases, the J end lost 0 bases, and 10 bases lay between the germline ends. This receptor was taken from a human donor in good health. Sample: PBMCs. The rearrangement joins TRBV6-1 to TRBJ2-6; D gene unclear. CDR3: CASILGDSGANVLTF. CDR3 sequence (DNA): TGTGCCAGCATCCTAGGTGACTCTGGGGCCAACGTCCTGACTTTC.